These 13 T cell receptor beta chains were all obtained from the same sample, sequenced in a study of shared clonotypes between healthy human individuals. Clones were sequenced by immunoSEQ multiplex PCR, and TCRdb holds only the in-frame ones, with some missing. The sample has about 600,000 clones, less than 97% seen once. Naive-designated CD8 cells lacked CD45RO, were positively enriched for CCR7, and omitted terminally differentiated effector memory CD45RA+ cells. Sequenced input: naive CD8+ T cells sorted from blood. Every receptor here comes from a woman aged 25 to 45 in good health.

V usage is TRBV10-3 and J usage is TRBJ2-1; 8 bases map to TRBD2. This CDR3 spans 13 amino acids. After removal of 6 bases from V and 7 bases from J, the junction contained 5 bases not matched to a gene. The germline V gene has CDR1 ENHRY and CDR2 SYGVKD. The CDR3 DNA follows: TGTGCCATCAGCGCGGGACTAGAAAATGAGCAGTTCTTC. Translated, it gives CAISAGLENEQFF.

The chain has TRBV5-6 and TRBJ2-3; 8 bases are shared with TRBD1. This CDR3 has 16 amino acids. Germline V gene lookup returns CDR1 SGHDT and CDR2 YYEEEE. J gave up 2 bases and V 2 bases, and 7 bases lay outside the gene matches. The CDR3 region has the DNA TGTGCCAGCAGCTTAGGAACAGGGGGGACCACAGATACGCAGTATTTT. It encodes CASSLGTGGTTDTQYF.

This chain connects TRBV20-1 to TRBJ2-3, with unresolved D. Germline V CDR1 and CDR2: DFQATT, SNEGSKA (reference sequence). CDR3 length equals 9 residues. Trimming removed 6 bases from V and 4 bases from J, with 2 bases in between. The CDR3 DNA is TGCAGTGCCCCAGATACGCAGTATTTT. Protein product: CSAPDTQYF.

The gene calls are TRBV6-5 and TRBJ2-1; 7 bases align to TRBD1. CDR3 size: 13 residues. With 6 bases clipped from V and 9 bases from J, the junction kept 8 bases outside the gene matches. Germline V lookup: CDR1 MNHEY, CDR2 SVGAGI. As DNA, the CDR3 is TGTGCCAGCAGGGACCACAGGGGAACTGAGCAGTTCTTC. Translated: CASRDHRGTEQFF.

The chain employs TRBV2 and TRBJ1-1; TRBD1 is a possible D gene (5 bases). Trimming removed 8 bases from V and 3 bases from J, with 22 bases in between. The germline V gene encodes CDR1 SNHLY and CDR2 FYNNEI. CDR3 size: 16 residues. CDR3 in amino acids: CASVGIPGMGDTEAFF. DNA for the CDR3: TGTGCCAGCGTGGGGATTCCAGGGATGGGGGACACTGAAGCTTTCTTT.

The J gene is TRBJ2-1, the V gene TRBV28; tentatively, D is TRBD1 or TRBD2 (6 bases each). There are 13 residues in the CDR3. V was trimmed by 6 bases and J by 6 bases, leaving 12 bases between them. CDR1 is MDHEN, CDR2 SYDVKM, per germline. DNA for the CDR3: TGTGCCAGCAGGAGGGGGACTTTCAATGAGCAGTTCTTC. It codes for CASRRGTFNEQFF.

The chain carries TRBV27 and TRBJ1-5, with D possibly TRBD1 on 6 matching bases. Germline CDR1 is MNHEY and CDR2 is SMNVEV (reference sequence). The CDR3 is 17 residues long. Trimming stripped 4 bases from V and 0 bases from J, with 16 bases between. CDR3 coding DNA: TGTGCCAGCAGTTCTAACAGGGATCACAATAGCAATCAGCCCCAGCATTTT. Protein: CASSSNRDHNSNQPQHF.

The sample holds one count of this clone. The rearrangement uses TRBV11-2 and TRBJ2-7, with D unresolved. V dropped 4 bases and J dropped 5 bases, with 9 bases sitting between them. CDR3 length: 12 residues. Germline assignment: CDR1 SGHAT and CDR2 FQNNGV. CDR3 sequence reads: CASSYPAHEQYF. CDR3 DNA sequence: TGTGCCAGCAGCTACCCGGCCCACGAGCAGTACTTC.

CDR3 bases: TGTGCCAGCAGCTCGACGGACCCCTATTACGAGCAGTACTTC. Its translation is CASSSTDPYYEQYF. The chain uses TRBV7-6 and TRBJ2-7; no clear D gene. From germline, CDR1 is SGHVS and CDR2 FNYEAQ. Deletions cut 4 bases from V and 4 bases from J, with 14 bases between. This CDR3 has 14 amino acids.

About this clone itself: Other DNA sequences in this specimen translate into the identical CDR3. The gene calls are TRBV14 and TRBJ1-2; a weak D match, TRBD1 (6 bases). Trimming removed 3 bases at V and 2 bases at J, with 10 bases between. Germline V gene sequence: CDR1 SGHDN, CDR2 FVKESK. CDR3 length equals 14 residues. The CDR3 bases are TGTGCCAGCAGCCAGAGGGACACCAACTATGGCTACACCTTC. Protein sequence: CASSQRDTNYGYTF. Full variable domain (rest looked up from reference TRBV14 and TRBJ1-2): EAGVTQFPSHSVIEKGQTVTLRCDPISGHDNLYWYRRVMGKEIKFLLHFVKESKQDESGMPNNRFLAERTGGTYSTLKVQPAELEDSGVYFCASSQRDTNYGYTFGSGTRLTVV.

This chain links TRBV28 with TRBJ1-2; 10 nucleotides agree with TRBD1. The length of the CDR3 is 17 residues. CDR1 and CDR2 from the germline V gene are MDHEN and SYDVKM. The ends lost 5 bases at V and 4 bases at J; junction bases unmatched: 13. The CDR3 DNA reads TGTGCCAGCAGTCTTCAGGGGGACAGGGGTTTCGGCTATGGCTACACCTTC. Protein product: CASSLQGDRGFGYGYTF.

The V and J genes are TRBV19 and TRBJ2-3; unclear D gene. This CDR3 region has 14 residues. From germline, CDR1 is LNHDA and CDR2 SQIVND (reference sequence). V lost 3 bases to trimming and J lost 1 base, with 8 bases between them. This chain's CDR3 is CASSMGFRTDTQYF. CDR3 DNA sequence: TGTGCCAGTAGTATGGGCTTCCGCACAGATACGCAGTATTTT.

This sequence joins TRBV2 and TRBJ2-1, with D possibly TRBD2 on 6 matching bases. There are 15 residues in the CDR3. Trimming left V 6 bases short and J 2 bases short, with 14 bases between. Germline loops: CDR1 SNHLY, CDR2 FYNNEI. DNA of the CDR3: TGTGCCAGCAGGGGAACTAGCTTGGCCTACAATGAGCAGTTCTTC. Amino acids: CASRGTSLAYNEQFF.